Sequencing of this T cell receptor (beta chain) was carried out in a study of blood T cell repertoires in COVID-19 (dated by TCRdb to the early 2020s). Background on the whole study: Samples covering the acute and convalescent phases of COVID-19 were provided by collaborators in the United States, Italy and Spain. Samples came from the ongoing ImmuneRACE study (first 160 participants) plus 1,254 subjects from 6 global collaborators. Where available, HLA class I and class II types were taken from metadata supplied by the sample provider and were not determined by assay-based typing. Deeply sampled blood TCRbeta repertoires from subjects exposed to, actively infected with, or recovered from COVID-19 were included in the dataset. Sample metadata almost always included a de-identified subject ID, COVID-19 status, age in years and sex. The material from the prospective study consisted of cDNA or gDNA derived from T cells, B-cell-depleted T cells, or PBMCs. A freely available public database, intended as a resource for researchers studying the immune response to SARS-CoV-2, is where the repertoires were released. Study-wide findings and limitations: The amount of clinical and demographic metadata varied by source and participant and was provided uncurated.

Of note for this clone: Which antigen it targets is not known. The input lacks base qualities; no much larger clone sits a single base away.

Whole blood was collected in K2EDTA tubes by collaborating institutions according to the institutions' own protocols. For TCRbeta analysis, collaborator samples were shipped as frozen whole blood, as isolated PBMCs, or as DNA extracted from either sample type. TCRbeta CDR3 regions were amplified from genomic DNA by means of the immunoSEQ Assay, a bias-controlled multiplex PCR. Per the original workflow: The number of nucleated cells in each sample was estimated by amplification of reference gene primers within the assay. To quantify the absolute abundance of each unique TCRbeta CDR3 rearrangement, sequence reads were collapsed and filtered. For each sample, productive Simpson clonality was calculated by taking the square root of Simpson's diversity index across productive rearrangements. TCRdb's version of the immuneACCESS table is confined to in-frame rearrangements and falls short of the full clone set. An unresolved V gene accounts for under half of the shortfall where checked; the remainder is of unknown origin. V and J calls and clone size follow that table, whereas D and trimming were derived from the DNA. The sample table contains about 270,000 clones; only one count was recorded for less than 85% of them. About 3.4% of the sample comes from the top ten.

The V end gives up 2 bases and the J end 10 bases, leaving 2 bases in the junction not matched to a gene. According to the germline V gene, CDR1 reads MNHEY and CDR2 reads SVGEGT. The CDR3 sequence holds 13 residues, the cysteine and phenylalanine included. The entry retains the CDR3 DNA only, 39 bases that are in frame from base 1. The clonotype was recovered from a woman aged 18-35 years with acute or convalescent COVID-19. The specimen sequenced was peripheral blood. The chain is encoded by TRBV6-2 or TRBV6-3 joined to TRBJ1-6, and TRBD1 aligns with 7 junction nucleotides. The CDR3 is CASSYPGGSPLHF. The nucleotides are TGTGCCAGCAGTTACCCAGGGGGATCACCCCTCCACTTT.